This T cell receptor (beta chain) was captured in a study of T cell responses to AZD1222 COVID-19 vaccine. Study-level results: Donor demographics were predominantly white British with a female majority; clonal diversity may be underestimated. Reportedly, nearly half of unique spike TCRs recognized epitopes outside B.1.351/B.1.1.7 mutations.

Sequencing used immunoSEQ multiplex PCR; TCRdb keeps in-frame clones, though not all of them. The sample shows around 94,000 clones, approximately 81% of them seen only once. On this clone: The target antigen is unknown.

Pooled together were second doses at about 4 or about 12 weeks. The CDR3 extends over 16 amino acids. V lost 5 bases and J 0 bases, leaving 17 bases between the germline ends. Germline CDR1 SGHVS, CDR2 FQNEAQ. The sequence derives from an adult who received the AZD1222 COVID-19 vaccine. The J gene is TRBJ2-7, the V gene TRBV7-8; D might be TRBD1 (6 bases). This material consisted of peripheral blood, taken 28 days after the second AZD1222 dose. As DNA, the CDR3 is TGTGCCAGCAGCCCAACACAGGGCAGGGGCTCCTACGAGCAGTACTTC. Protein product: CASSPTQGRGSYEQYF.